This TCR beta chain was sequenced for a study of a mutant IDH1 vaccine in newly diagnosed glioma (dated by TCRdb to the early 2020s). In terms of the full investigation: Of the approximately 35 treated patients, about 62% were male and 37.5% were female, and the mean age was around 40 years. For exploratory analyses, longitudinal TCRB deep sequencing was carried out in 25 to 30 treated patients wherever samples were available. Peripheral blood samples were drawn at six visits, namely V03 (baseline), V05, V07, V10, V12 and V13. Prior to enrollment, standard therapy consisting of radiotherapy alone, temozolomide alone, or radiochemotherapy with temozolomide had been administered to patients, with the combination being received by most patients. The research as a whole found: Vaccine-induced immune responses across multiple MHC alleles were detected in approximately 93% of patients. Changes in the top peripheral T cell clonotypes picked up by TCRB sequencing did not appear to be linked to pseudoprogression. Availability determined which PBMC samples were chosen for TCRB deep sequencing. According to the authors, sample limitations meant that analyses of patient blood samples could not be reproduced.

To note about this clone: What this receptor recognizes is not known. No much larger clone is present one base from it, and per-base qualities are unavailable.

The library was obtained by the immunoSEQ multiplex PCR assay. Following the manufacturer's protocol, the hsTCRB Kit was used to amplify rearranged TCR beta chain sequences. Sequencing of TCRB libraries was carried out on an Illumina MiSeq. Processing in the source paper ran as follows. Demultiplexing, trimming and gene mapping were performed with the kit vendor's proprietary platform. Here the immuneACCESS table is served through TCRdb, limited to in-frame sequences with V and J called. Missing clones are a known gap in these copies; in checked studies unresolved V genes cover under half, and the rest lacks a known reason. V, J and clone size are taken as reported in that table, and D and trimming were inferred from the DNA itself. This sample holds 35,000 to 40,000 clones; 75% to 85% were observed only once. The top ten hold roughly 9% of the sample. In light of the paper, this sample's time point label describes: baseline, week 1 (first vaccination visit). This sample's treatment or condition label indicates: pre-vaccination baseline after standard-of-care therapy. All donors had newly diagnosed IDH1-mutant astrocytomas of WHO grade 3 or 4 that showed loss of nuclear ATRX. The samples were drawn from NOA16, a multicentre, single-arm, open-label phase I trial in Germany that tested a mutant IDH1 peptide vaccine in humans for the first time. Blood drawn at visit V03 was used as the baseline sample for immunogenicity testing. Genomic DNA for TCRB sequencing was extracted from EDTA blood using the DNeasy Blood and Tissue Kit.

V is clipped by 2 bases and J by 1 base, and the sequence between their germline boundaries is 11 bases long. The CDR3 measures 15 amino acids from cysteine to phenylalanine. Only the CDR3 portion is preserved as DNA: 45 bases, with reading frame beginning at the first base. According to the germline V gene, CDR1 reads MNHEY and CDR2 reads SVGAGI. The receptor was derived from a man aged 40-55 years with glioma. Some clones in this sample may be carry-over from other donors' samples. This sequence uses TRBV6-5 and TRBJ1-1; possibly the D gene is TRBD1, per 6 matching bases. Source: PBMCs, taken from a glioma patient treated with radiotherapy, temozolomide or both. The CDR3 protein sequence reads: CASSYPGTRNTEAFF. The nucleotides are TGTGCCAGCAGTTACCCCGGGACAAGGAACACTGAAGCTTTCTTT.